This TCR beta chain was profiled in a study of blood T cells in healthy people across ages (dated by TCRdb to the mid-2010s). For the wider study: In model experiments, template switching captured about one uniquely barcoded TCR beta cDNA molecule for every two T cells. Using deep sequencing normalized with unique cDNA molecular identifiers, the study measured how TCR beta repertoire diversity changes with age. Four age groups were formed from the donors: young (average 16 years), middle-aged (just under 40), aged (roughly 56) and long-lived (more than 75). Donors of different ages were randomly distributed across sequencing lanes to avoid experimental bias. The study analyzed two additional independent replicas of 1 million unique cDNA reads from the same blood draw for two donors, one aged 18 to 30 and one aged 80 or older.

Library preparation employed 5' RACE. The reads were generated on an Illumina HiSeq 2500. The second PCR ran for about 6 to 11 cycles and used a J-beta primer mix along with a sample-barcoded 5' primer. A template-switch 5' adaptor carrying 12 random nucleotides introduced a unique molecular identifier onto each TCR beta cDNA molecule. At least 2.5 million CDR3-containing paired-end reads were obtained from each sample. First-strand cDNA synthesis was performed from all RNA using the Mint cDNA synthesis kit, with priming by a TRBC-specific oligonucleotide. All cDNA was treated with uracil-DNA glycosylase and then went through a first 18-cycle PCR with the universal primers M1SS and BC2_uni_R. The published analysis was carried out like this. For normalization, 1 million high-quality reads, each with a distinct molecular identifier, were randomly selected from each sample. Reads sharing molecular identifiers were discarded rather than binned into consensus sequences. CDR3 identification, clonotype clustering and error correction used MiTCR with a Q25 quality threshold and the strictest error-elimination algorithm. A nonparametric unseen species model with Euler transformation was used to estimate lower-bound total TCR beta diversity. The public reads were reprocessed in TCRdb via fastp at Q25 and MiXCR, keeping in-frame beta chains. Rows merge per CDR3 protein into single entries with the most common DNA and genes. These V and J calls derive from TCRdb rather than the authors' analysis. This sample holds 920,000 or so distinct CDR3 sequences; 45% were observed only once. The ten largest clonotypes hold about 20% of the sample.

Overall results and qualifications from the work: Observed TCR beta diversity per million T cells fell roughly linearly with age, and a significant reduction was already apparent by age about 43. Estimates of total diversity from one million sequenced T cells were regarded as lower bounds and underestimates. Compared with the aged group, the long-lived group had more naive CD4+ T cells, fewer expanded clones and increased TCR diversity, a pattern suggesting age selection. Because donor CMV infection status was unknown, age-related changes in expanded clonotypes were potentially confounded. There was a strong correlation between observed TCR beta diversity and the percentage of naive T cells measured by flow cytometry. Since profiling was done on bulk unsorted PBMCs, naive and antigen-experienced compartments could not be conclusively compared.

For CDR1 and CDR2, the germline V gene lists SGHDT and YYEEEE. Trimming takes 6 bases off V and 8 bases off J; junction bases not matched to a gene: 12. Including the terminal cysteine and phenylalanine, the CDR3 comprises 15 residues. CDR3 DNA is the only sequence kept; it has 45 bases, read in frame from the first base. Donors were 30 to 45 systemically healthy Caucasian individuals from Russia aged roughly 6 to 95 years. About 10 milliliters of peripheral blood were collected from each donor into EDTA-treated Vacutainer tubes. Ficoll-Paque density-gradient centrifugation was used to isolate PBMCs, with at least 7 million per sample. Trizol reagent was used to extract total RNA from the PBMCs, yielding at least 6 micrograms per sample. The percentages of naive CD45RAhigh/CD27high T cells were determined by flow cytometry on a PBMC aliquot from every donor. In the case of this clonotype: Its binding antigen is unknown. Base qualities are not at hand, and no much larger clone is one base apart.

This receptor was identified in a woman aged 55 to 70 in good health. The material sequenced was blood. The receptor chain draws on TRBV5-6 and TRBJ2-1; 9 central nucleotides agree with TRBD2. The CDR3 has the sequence CASTRVEREVDEQFF. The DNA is TGTGCCAGCACCCGGGTGGAGCGGGAGGTCGATGAGCAGTTCTTC.